What follows are 30 T cell receptor beta chains derived from one specimen sequenced in a study of neoadjuvant nivolumab and ipilimumab in lung cancer. TCRdb's copy holds only in-frame clones and misses some; the assay was immunoSEQ multiplex PCR. This table has 8,500 to 10,000 clones, 60% to 80% appearing once. Here the sequenced sample was tumor tissue, taken after neoadjuvant nivolumab, alone or with ipilimumab, at or shortly before surgery. Receptors were obtained from an adult with non-small cell lung cancer. Some clones in this sample may be carry-over from other donors' samples.

This clone was observed a single time. The chain links TRBV10-3 to TRBJ2-1; 7 bases agree with TRBD2. Looked up from germline, CDR1 is ENHRY and CDR2 is SYGVKD. The CDR3 consists of 16 residues. The trim removed 6 bases at V and 3 bases at J, leaving 11 bases unmatched. DNA of the CDR3: TGTGCCATCAGCCCCCGTTCTTGGGGGGGCTACAATGAGCAGTTCTTC. It yields the protein CAISPRSWGGYNEQFF.

The CDR3 here is CASSYSIAGVTGELFF. The CDR3 DNA sequence: TGTGCCAGCAGTTACTCTATAGCGGGAGTAACCGGGGAGCTGTTTTTT. V usage is TRBV6-5 and J usage is TRBJ2-2, with 9 bases that match TRBD2. Germline trimming cut 0 bases from V and 5 bases from J; bases unmatched to any gene: 4. This CDR3 contains 16 residues. Per germline, CDR1 MNHEY and CDR2 SVGAGI.

The chain uses TRBV14 and TRBJ1-5; D gene ambiguous. Between the trimmed V and J ends, which lost 1 base and 4 bases, there was a span of 8 bases. The length of the CDR3 is 14 residues. Germline CDR1 reads SGHDN; CDR2 reads FVKESK. The CDR3, as DNA: TGTGCCAGCAGCCAAGCGACTACGAATCAGCCCCAGCATTTT. Translated: CASSQATTNQPQHF.

The chain is built from TRBV7-8 and TRBJ2-7; D possibly corresponds to TRBD1 (6 bases). The CDR3 sequence is 15 residues long. Germline CDR1 is SGHVS and CDR2 is FQNEAQ. V shed 5 bases and J shed 0 bases, with 14 bases lying between them. CDR3 region: CASSPQGTYSYEQYF. The CDR3 nucleotides read TGTGCCAGCAGCCCTCAAGGGACATACTCCTACGAGCAGTACTTC.

The chain is built from TRBV5-4 and TRBJ2-7, with D possibly TRBD1 on 7 matching bases. Germline CDR1 is SGHNT and CDR2 is YYREEE (reference sequence). The CDR3 spans 13 residues. Between the trimmed V and J ends, which lost 4 bases and 3 bases, there was a span of 11 bases. DNA of the CDR3: TGTGCCAGCAGCCGACAGGGAGGCTACGAGCAGTACTTC. Encoded protein: CASSRQGGYEQYF.

This clone was seen a few times. V and J are TRBV10-3 and TRBJ2-7; D not certain. The CDR3 consists of 12 residues. The germline CDR1 and CDR2 sequences are ENHRY and SYGVKD. V lost 2 bases and J lost 3, with 5 bases in between. The CDR3, as DNA: TGTGCCATCAGTGAGACTCTCTACGAGCAGTACTTC. Amino acid sequence: CAISETLYEQYF.

V gene TRBV18 combines with J gene TRBJ1-1; D call uncertain. Trimming removed 3 bases from V and 3 bases from J, with 14 bases in between. The CDR3 totals 15 residues. Germline lookup yields CDR1 KGHSH and CDR2 LQKENI. CDR3 bases: TGTGCCAGCTCACCGCTTTCCGAGGCCCACACTGAAGCTTTCTTT. Translation: CASSPLSEAHTEAFF.

The chain couples TRBV6-5 to TRBJ1-1; 9 bases line up with TRBD1. Per the germline V gene, CDR1 is MNHEY and CDR2 is SVGAGI. Trimming cost V 0 bases and J 4 bases; bases outside gene matches: 3. CDR3 length: 15 residues. The CDR3, as DNA: TGTGCCAGCAGTTACTCGTCGACAGGGGGCACTGAAGCTTTCTTT. This translates into CASSYSSTGGTEAFF.

V gene TRBV30 combines with J gene TRBJ1-1; D ambiguous. CDR1 GTSNPN and CDR2 SVGIG come from the germline V gene (reference sequence). Trimming took 2 bases from V and 5 from J, leaving 12 bases between them. This CDR3 is built from 13 residues. CDR3 DNA: TGTGCCTGGAGTCCGACTGAATGGACTGAAGCTTTCTTT. Its translation is CAWSPTEWTEAFF.

This clone was detected only a few times. V and J are TRBV4-3 and TRBJ1-1; the D gene is possibly TRBD1 (5 bases). V was cut by 0 bases and J by 3 bases, with 8 bases left in between. This CDR3 spans 14 amino acids. The V gene's germline CDR1 is LGHNA and CDR2 YSLEER. The CDR3 DNA sequence: TGCGCCAGCAGCCAAGAATGGGGGGACACTGAAGCTTTCTTT. Its translation is CASSQEWGDTEAFF.

Written as DNA, the CDR3 is TGTGCCAGCAGCCAACCGCGATATTGGGGGATCCAAGAGACCCAGTACTTC. It specifies CASSQPRYWGIQETQYF. The chain has TRBV14 and TRBJ2-5; either TRBD1 or TRBD2 may fit D (5 bases each). This CDR3 comprises 17 residues. CDR1 is SGHDN and CDR2 is FVKESK in the germline V gene. The V end was cut by 2 bases, the J end by 1 base, with 17 bases between.

V gene TRBV5-4 combines with J gene TRBJ2-2, with D unclear. Trimming stripped 0 bases from V and 5 bases from J, with 8 bases between. This CDR3 is 14 amino acids long. Germline CDR1 reads SGHNT; CDR2 reads YYREEE (reference sequence). CDR3 residues: CASSLDSTTGELFF. The CDR3 DNA is TGTGCCAGCAGCTTGGACAGTACGACCGGGGAGCTGTTTTTT. Supplemented by reference TRBV5-4 and TRBJ2-2, the full variable domain reads ETGVTQSPTHLIKTRGQQVTLRCSSQSGHNTVSWYQQALGQGPQFIFQYYREEENGRGNFPPRFSGLQFPNYSSELNVNALELDDSALYLCASSLDSTTGELFFGEGSRLTVL.

V gene TRBV14 combines with J gene TRBJ2-1; weak D call: TRBD2 (5 bases). Trimming stripped 4 bases from V and 0 bases from J, with 16 bases between. Germline CDR1 reads SGHDN; CDR2 reads FVKESK. The CDR3 consists of 17 residues. The chain's CDR3 is CASSRARAINSYNEQFF. CDR3 nucleotide sequence: TGTGCCAGCAGCCGGGCGAGGGCGATTAACTCCTACAATGAGCAGTTCTTC.

This chain uses TRBV13 with TRBJ2-7; TRBD1 is a possible D gene (6 bases). Germline V gene data show CDR1 as PRHDT and CDR2 as FYEKMQ (reference sequence). The CDR3 is made up of 12 amino acids. V gave up 6 bases and J gave up 7 bases, with 13 bases separating them. This CDR3 reads CASSRTAGEQYF. The CDR3 coding sequence is TGTGCCAGCAGTCGGACAGCTGGGGAGCAGTACTTC.

V usage is TRBV9 and J usage is TRBJ1-1; D is uncertain. Trimming took off 4 bases at V and 1 base at J, with 8 bases between the two ends. This CDR3 is built from 13 residues. Germline CDR1 reads SGDLS; CDR2 reads YYNGEE. The CDR3 DNA sequence: TGTGCCAGCAGCCCCACTCAGAACACTGAAGCTTTCTTT. Its translation is CASSPTQNTEAFF.

This chain connects TRBV7-2 to TRBJ1-1, with D hard to call. Trimming removed 3 bases at V and 5 bases at J, with 13 bases between. The CDR3 spans 14 residues. Germline CDR1 and CDR2: SGHTA and FQGNSA. CDR3 loop: CASSLVGRTTEAFF. CDR3 nucleotide sequence: TGTGCCAGCAGCTTGGTGGGTAGGACGACTGAAGCTTTCTTT.

The chain employs TRBV7-2 and TRBJ2-1; D remains unclear. In germline, CDR1 is SGHTA, CDR2 FQGNSA. The CDR3 spans 14 residues. V lost 4 bases and J lost 10, with 17 bases in between. The CDR3 region has the DNA TGTGCCAGCAGCTCCGACTTAGTAATAGGAGAGCAGTTCTTC. Encoded protein: CASSSDLVIGEQFF. Full variable domain (outside the CDR3, taken from reference TRBV7-2 and TRBJ2-1): GAGVSQSPSNKVTEKGKDVELRCDPISGHTALYWYRQSLGQGLEFLIYFQGNSAPDKSGLPSDRFSAERTGGSVSTLTIQRTQQEDSAVYLCASSSDLVIGEQFFGPGTRLTVL.

This rearrangement joins TRBV9 to TRBJ1-1, with 12 bases identical to TRBD1. Germline values: CDR1 SGDLS, CDR2 YYNGEE. V shed 3 bases and J 4 bases; nucleotides not matched to a gene: 7. CDR3 length: 16 amino acids. DNA of the CDR3: TGTGCCAGCAGCGATCCGGGACAGGGGGCTGTCACTGAAGCTTTCTTT. It translates to CASSDPGQGAVTEAFF.

V gene TRBV6-6 combines with J gene TRBJ1-4; 10 bases are shared with TRBD1. Per the germline V gene, CDR1 is MNHNY and CDR2 is SVGAGI (reference sequence). V lost 5 bases, J lost 10 bases, and 4 bases stayed unmatched. The CDR3 loop spans 13 amino acids. In DNA form, the CDR3 reads TGTGCCAGCAGTGGGGACAGGGGCGTAAAACTGTTTTTT. Protein: CASSGDRGVKLFF.

The genes are TRBV10-3 and TRBJ2-7; the match to TRBD1 covers 7 bases. Unmatched junction bases numbered 6, after V lost 4 bases and J lost 0 bases. Germline values: CDR1 ENHRY, CDR2 SYGVKD. This CDR3 contains 15 residues. The CDR3 loop is CAISGWDSSSYEQYF. DNA of the CDR3: TGTGCCATCAGTGGGTGGGACAGTAGCTCCTACGAGCAGTACTTC.

The CDR3 coding sequence is TGCGCCAGCAGCCGGGACAGGGCGGGTGGCTACACCTTC. Amino acids: CASSRDRAGGYTF. This rearrangement joins TRBV4-3 to TRBJ1-2, with TRBD1 matching 9 bases. The germline V gene has CDR1 LGHNA and CDR2 YSLEER. Germline trimming cut 4 bases from V and 7 bases from J; bases unmatched to any gene: 4. CDR3 length: 13 residues.

This clone appeared a few times. The chain has TRBV7-2 and TRBJ2-7, with 9 bases aligning to TRBD1. V shed 5 bases, J shed 3 bases, and the junction held 5 bases outside the gene matches. This CDR3 has 14 amino acids. Germline-derived CDR1 and CDR2 are SGHTA and FQGNSA. As DNA, the CDR3 is TGTGCCAGCAGCCGAACGGACAGGGGCTACGAGCAGTACTTC. The encoded protein is CASSRTDRGYEQYF.

This clone was counted a few times. The rearrangement links TRBV2 to TRBJ2-2; the D is unclear. The CDR3 contains 14 residues. CDR1 and CDR2 (germline): SNHLY, FYNNEI. The germline V and J ends were trimmed by 8 bases and 3 bases, with 13 bases remaining between them. CDR3 sequence: CASEETGYTGELFF. The CDR3, as DNA: TGTGCCAGCGAAGAAACGGGTTACACCGGGGAGCTGTTTTTT.

The V call is TRBV5-6, the J call TRBJ1-2; D unresolved. V was clipped by 1 base and J by 2 bases, with 9 bases between them. Germline V lookup: CDR1 SGHDT, CDR2 YYEEEE. The CDR3 loop spans 14 amino acids. The CDR3 DNA sequence: TGTGCCAGCAGCTTGAGCAGGAAGAACTATGGCTACACCTTC. As protein: CASSLSRKNYGYTF.

The CDR3 spells CASSLAGGDEQFF. The DNA of the CDR3 is TGTGCCAGCAGCTTAGCGGGGGGCGATGAGCAGTTCTTC. V usage is TRBV7-2 and J usage is TRBJ2-1, with D possibly being TRBD1 or TRBD2 (6 bases each). The CDR3 totals 13 residues. With 0 bases removed from V and 8 bases from J, the gap between germline ends came to 8 bases. Germline CDR1 SGHTA, CDR2 FQGNSA. Looking up the rest from reference TRBV7-2 and TRBJ2-1 gives the full variable domain: GAGVSQSPSNKVTEKGKDVELRCDPISGHTALYWYRQSLGQGLEFLIYFQGNSAPDKSGLPSDRFSAERTGGSVSTLTIQRTQQEDSAVYLCASSLAGGDEQFFGPGTRLTVL.

The V gene is TRBV11-2, the J gene TRBJ2-7; the D is unclear. V lost 0 bases and J lost 3, with 9 bases in between. This CDR3 comprises 14 residues. Germline values: CDR1 SGHAT, CDR2 FQNNGV. The CDR3 nucleotides are TGTGCCAGCAGCTTAGAGGTTCCCTACTACGAGCAGTACTTC. As protein: CASSLEVPYYEQYF.

The chain links TRBV11-2 to TRBJ1-1; no reliable D call. The CDR3 has 13 residues. V lost 1 base, J lost 7 bases, and 10 bases lay in between. Germline V gene data show CDR1 as SGHAT and CDR2 as FQNNGV. CDR3 nucleotides: TGTGCCAGCAGCTTAGGCTCGCCGATTGAAGCTTTCTTT. Translated, it gives CASSLGSPIEAFF.

This clone was found a few times. The J gene is TRBJ1-1, the V gene TRBV18; 7 nucleotides match TRBD1. This CDR3 comprises 14 residues. The germline gives CDR1 KGHSH, CDR2 LQKENI. Losses at the gene ends were 2 bases for V and 6 bases for J; bases not matched to a gene: 6. Here the CDR3 DNA reads TGTGCCAGCTCACCATCAGGGGGACGCGCTGAAGCTTTCTTT. This codes for CASSPSGGRAEAFF.

The chain carries TRBV18 and TRBJ1-3; TRBD1 is a possible D gene (6 bases). Trimming left V 3 bases short and J 4 bases short, with 13 bases between. The V gene's germline CDR1 is KGHSH and CDR2 LQKENI. This CDR3 has 15 amino acids. As DNA, the CDR3 is TGTGCCAGCTCACCCACAGGGTTAGCCGGAAACACCATATATTTT. Translation: CASSPTGLAGNTIYF.

The chain is built from TRBV7-2 and TRBJ2-7; maybe TRBD2 (5 bases). The CDR3 is made up of 14 amino acids. V lost 4 bases and J lost 4, with 14 bases in between. CDR1 is SGHTA and CDR2 is FQGNSA in the germline V gene. The CDR3 nucleotides read TGTGCCAGCAGCTCTGGAGGTGACGAGTACGAGCAGTACTTC. The encoded protein is CASSSGGDEYEQYF.